The rows below give T cell receptor beta chains drawn from one sample of a study of Graves' ophthalmopathy and Graves' hyperthyroidism. TCRdb re-called the multiplex PCR reads with MiXCR, one entry per CDR3 protein. The table includes about 660,000 distinct CDR3 sequences, just over 40% detected once. Sequenced material: peripheral blood. Receptors originate from an adult man with Graves' ophthalmopathy. The CDR3 runs from the conserved cysteine through the conserved F or W. The order of the fields is V gene, CDR3 protein.

TRBV7-9 CASSLGTGSTGELFF
TRBV19 CASGFSYEQYF
TRBV25-1 CASSYGQGYSSNQPQHF
TRBV19 CASSIDLTGELFF
TRBV12-3/TRBV12-4 CASRRTGQETQYF
TRBV11-2 CASSLKLSGTTLGETQYF
TRBV29-1 CSVEDGKGPSYEQYF
TRBV20-1 CNARANTNTEAFF
TRBV7-2 CASSWVSGGQETQYF
TRBV24-1 CATSQNTEAFF
TRBV12-3/TRBV12-4 CASSWRIWGQGNSNQPQHF
TRBV7-8 CASSSQGARREQYF
TRBV2 CASRARQALAKNIQYF
TRBV4-1 CARSQVRGGQETQYF
TRBV4-3 CASSQDGNPYEQYF
TRBV12-3/TRBV12-4 CASRRQAGSPLHF
TRBV15 CATSRGGQGNQPQHF
TRBV7-6 CASSLLAGGSSYNEQFF
TRBV25-1 CASSNSGTGDSPLHF
TRBV5-6 CASSLGQGTVETQYF
TRBV12-3/TRBV12-4 CASSFTQLNTEAFF
TRBV6-6 CASSYSAGPNGYTF
TRBV2 CASRGSTVTGELFF
TRBV7-2 CASSLRSGIGTYVLTF